This T cell receptor beta chain originates from a study of OX40 agonist ivuxolimab in advanced cancers. As for the study in general: Aged roughly 20 to 85 with a mean of about 60 years, they were approximately 80% male.

Of note for this clone: Its antigen is not identified.

The study's findings and limits: Nonresponders, in some cases, also had low normalized T-cell clonal expansion.

TCRdb's copy holds only in-frame clones and misses some; the assay was immunoSEQ multiplex PCR. This table holds 65,000 to 90,000 clones, 65% to 90% found once. This TCR came from an adult with an advanced solid tumor such as melanoma, head and neck, liver or kidney cancer. The input for sequencing was CD4+ or CD8+ T cells sorted from blood, taken in a trial of the OX40 agonist ivuxolimab.

The CDR3: CASTTPRGGRYNEQFF. The DNA of the CDR3 is TGTGCCAGCACCACTCCACGGGGGGGCCGGTATAATGAGCAGTTCTTC. The V and J genes are TRBV5-4 and TRBJ2-1, with 8 bases aligning to TRBD2. This CDR3 has 16 residues. Germline V gene sequence: CDR1 SGHNT, CDR2 YYREEE (reference sequence). Losses at the gene ends were 6 bases for V and 7 bases for J; bases not matched to a gene: 15. Combining the CDR3 with reference TRBV5-4 and TRBJ2-1 gives the whole variable domain ETGVTQSPTHLIKTRGQQVTLRCSSQSGHNTVSWYQQALGQGPQFIFQYYREEENGRGNFPPRFSGLQFPNYSSELNVNALELDDSALYLCASTTPRGGRYNEQFFGPGTRLTVL.